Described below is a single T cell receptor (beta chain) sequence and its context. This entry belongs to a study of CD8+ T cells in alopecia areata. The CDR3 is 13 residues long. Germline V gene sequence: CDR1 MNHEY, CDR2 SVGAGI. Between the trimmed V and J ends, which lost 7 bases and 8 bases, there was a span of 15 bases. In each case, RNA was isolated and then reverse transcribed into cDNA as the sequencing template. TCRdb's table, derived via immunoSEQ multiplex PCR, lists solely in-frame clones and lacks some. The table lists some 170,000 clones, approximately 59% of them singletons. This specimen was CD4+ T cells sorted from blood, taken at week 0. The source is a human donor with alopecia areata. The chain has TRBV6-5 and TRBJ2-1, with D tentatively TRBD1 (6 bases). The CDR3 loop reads CASTLQGLDEQFF. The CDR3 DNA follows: TGTGCCAGCACCCTCCAGGGGTTGGATGAGCAGTTCTTC.